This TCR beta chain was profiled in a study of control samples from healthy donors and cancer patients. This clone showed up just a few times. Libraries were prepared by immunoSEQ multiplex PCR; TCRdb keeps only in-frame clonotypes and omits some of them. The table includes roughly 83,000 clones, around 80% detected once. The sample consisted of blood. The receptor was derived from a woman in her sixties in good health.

This CDR3 is CASSPTGVSDQPQHF. The CDR3 DNA follows: TGTGCCAGCTCCCCGACAGGGGTTAGTGATCAGCCCCAGCATTTT. This rearrangement joins TRBV18 to TRBJ1-5; 8 bases are shared with TRBD1. The CDR3 consists of 15 residues. CDR1 and CDR2 (germline): KGHSH, LQKENI. Trimming took 6 bases from V and 5 from J; bases not matched to a gene: 9.